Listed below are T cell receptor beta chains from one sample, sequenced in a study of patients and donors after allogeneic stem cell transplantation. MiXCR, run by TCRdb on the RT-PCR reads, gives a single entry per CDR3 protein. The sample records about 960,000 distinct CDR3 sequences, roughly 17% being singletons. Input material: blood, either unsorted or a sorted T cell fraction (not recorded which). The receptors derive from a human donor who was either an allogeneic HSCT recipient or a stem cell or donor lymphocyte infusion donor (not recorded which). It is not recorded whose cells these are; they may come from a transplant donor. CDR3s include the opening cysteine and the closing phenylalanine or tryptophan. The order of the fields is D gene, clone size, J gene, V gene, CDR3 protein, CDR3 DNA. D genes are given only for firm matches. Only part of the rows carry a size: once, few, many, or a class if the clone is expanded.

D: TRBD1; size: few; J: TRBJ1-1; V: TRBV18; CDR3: CASSPKTGTEAFF; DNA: TGTGCCAGCTCGCCCAAGACAGGGACTGAAGCTTTCTTT
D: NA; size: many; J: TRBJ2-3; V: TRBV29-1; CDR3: CSVRVDLRRSTDTQYF; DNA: TGCAGCGTCCGTGTCGACTTGCGGAGGAGCACAGATACGCAGTATTTT
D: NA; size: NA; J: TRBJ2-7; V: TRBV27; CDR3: CASSSIGHLYEQYF; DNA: TGTGCCAGCAGTTCTATTGGTCACCTCTACGAGCAGTACTTC
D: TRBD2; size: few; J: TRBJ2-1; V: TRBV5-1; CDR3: CASSLGSSGGGDEQFF; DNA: TGCGCCAGCAGCTTGGGAAGTAGCGGGGGGGGCGATGAGCAGTTCTTC
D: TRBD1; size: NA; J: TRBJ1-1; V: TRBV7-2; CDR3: CASSPSWTGLSEAFF; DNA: TGTGCCAGCAGCCCGAGCTGGACAGGGTTGTCTGAAGCTTTCTTT
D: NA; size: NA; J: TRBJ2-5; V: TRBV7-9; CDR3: CASSPPLAHQETQYF; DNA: TGTGCCAGCAGCCCCCCCTTGGCCCACCAAGAGACCCAGTACTTC
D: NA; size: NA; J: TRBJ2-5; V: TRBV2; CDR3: CASSDRLPQETQYF; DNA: TGTGCCAGCAGTGACCGGCTACCTCAAGAGACCCAGTACTTC
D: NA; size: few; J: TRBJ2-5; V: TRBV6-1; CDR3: CASKLIAGGLNYQETQYF; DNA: TGTGCCAGCAAATTGATCGCCGGGGGGCTGAACTACCAAGAGACCCAGTACTTC
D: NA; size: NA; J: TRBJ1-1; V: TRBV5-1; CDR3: CASSLDGAGGTEAFF; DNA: TGCGCCAGCAGCTTGGATGGTGCGGGGGGCACTGAAGCTTTCTTT
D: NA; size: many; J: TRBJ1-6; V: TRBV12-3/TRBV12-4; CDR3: CASSQDRWDTPNSPLHF; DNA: TGTGCCAGCAGTCAAGACCGCTGGGACACACCTAATTCACCCCTCCACTTT
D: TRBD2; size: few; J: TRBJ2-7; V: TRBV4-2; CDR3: CASSQESGRISYEQYF; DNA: TGTGCCAGCAGCCAAGAGAGCGGGAGGATATCCTACGAGCAGTACTTC
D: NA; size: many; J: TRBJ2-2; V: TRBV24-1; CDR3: CATSDPYTGELFF; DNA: TGTGCCACCAGTGATCCATACACCGGGGAGCTGTTTTTT
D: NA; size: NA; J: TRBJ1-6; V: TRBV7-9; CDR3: CASSLEAKVGYNSPLHF; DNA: TGTGCCAGCAGCTTAGAGGCTAAAGTAGGCTATAATTCACCCCTCCACTTT
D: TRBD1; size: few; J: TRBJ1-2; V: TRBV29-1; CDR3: CSVGHRGGNYGYTF; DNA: TGCAGCGTAGGCCACAGGGGAGGCAACTATGGCTACACCTTC
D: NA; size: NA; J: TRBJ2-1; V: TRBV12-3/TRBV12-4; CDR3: CASSRLEDEQFF; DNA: TGTGCCAGCAGTCGCCTCGAGGATGAGCAGTTCTTC
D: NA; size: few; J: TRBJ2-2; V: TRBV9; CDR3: CASSTQLVGGGPNGELFF; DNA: TGTGCCAGCAGCACCCAGCTGGTTGGGGGGGGGCCAAACGGGGAGCTGTTTTTT
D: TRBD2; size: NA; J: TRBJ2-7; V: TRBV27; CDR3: CASSLSVRASGERYEQYF; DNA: TGTGCCAGCAGTTTATCGGTCAGGGCTAGCGGGGAGAGGTACGAGCAGTACTTC
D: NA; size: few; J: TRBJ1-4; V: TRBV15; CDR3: CATSRVQGTLPATNEKLFF; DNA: TGTGCCACCAGCAGAGTCCAGGGGACCCTTCCCGCAACTAATGAAAAACTGTTTTTT
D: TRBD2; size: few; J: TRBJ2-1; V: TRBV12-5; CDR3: CASGSLSGRTHEQFF; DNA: TGTGCTAGTGGTTCCCTTAGCGGGAGGACCCATGAGCAGTTCTTC
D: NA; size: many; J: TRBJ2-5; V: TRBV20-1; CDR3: CSARGSGTETQYF; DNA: TGCAGTGCTAGGGGATCGGGGACGGAGACCCAGTACTTC
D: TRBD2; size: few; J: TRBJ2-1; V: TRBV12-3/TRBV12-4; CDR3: CASSFLAGVTYNEQFF; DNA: TGTGCCAGCAGTTTTTTAGCGGGGGTGACTTACAATGAGCAGTTCTTC
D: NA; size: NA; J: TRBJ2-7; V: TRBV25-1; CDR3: CATRGGAPYEQYF; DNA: TGTGCCACCCGAGGGGGGGCCCCCTACGAGCAGTACTTC
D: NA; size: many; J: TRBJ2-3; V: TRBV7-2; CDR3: CASSLVGGDTQYF; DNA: TGTGCCAGCAGTTTAGTGGGGGGAGATACGCAGTATTTT
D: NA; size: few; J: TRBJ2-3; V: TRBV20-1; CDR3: CSARPHGGALGDTQYF; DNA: TGCAGTGCTAGACCTCATGGGGGGGCCCTAGGGGATACGCAGTATTTT
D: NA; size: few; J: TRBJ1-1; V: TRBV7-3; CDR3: CASSLYHILNTEAFF; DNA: TGTGCCAGCAGCTTATATCATATCTTGAACACTGAAGCTTTCTTT
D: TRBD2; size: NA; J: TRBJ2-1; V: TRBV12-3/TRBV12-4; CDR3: CASSFTSGTYNEQFF; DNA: TGTGCCAGCAGTTTCACTAGCGGGACTTACAATGAGCAGTTCTTC
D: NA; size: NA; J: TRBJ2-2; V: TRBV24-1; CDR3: CATSREAGAAGELFF; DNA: TGTGCCACCAGCCGAGAGGCAGGGGCGGCCGGGGAGCTGTTTTTT
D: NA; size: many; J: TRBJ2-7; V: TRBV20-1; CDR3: CSAKDGPYEQYF; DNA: TGCAGTGCTAAGGACGGCCCCTACGAGCAGTACTTC
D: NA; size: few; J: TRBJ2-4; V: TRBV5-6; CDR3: CASSPYSAKNIQYF; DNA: TGTGCCAGCAGCCCATATTCAGCCAAAAACATTCAGTACTTC
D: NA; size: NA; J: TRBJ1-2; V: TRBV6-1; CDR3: CASRSGVANYGYTF; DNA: TGTGCCAGCAGGTCCGGGGTGGCTAACTATGGCTACACCTTC
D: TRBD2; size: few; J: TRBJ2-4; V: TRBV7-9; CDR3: CASRRIAGGPSDIQYF; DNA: TGTGCCAGCAGGCGCATAGCGGGAGGGCCCTCGGACATTCAGTACTTC
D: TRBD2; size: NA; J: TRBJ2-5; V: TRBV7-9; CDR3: CASSRWAGGGETQYF; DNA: TGTGCCAGCAGCCGATGGGCGGGAGGAGGGGAGACCCAGTACTTC
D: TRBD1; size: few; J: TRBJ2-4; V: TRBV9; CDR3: CASSNLGGAAKNIQYF; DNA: TGTGCCAGCAGCAATTTAGGGGGCGCGGCCAAAAACATTCAGTACTTC
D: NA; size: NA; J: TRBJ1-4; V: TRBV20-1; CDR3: CSAREPGAGREKLFF; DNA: TGCAGTGCTAGAGAACCGGGGGCTGGGCGTGAAAAACTGTTTTTT
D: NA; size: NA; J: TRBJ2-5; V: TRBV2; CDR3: CASNPDGWPETQYF; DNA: TGTGCCAGCAACCCGGACGGGTGGCCCGAGACCCAGTACTTC
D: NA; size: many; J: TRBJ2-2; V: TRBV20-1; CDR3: CSATADSVGELFF; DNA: TGCAGTGCAACTGCCGATTCCGTCGGGGAGCTGTTTTTT
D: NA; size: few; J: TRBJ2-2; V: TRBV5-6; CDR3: CASSFGVRSNTGELFF; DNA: TGTGCCAGCAGCTTTGGGGTCCGCTCGAACACCGGGGAGCTGTTTTTT
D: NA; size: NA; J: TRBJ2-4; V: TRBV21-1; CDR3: CASSTPGTPFASRNIQYF; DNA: TGTGCCAGCAGCACACCCGGGACACCTTTCGCCTCGCGAAACATTCAGTACTTC
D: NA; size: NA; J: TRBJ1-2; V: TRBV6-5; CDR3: CASSYSFAGANYGYTF; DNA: TGTGCCAGCAGTTACTCTTTTGCAGGGGCTAACTATGGCTACACCTTC
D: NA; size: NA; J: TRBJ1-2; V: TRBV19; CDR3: CASSMAGYGYTF; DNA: TGTGCCAGTAGTATGGCCGGCTATGGCTACACCTTC
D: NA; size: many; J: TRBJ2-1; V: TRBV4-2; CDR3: CASSQETGAAYNEQFF; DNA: TGTGCCAGCAGCCAAGAAACGGGGGCGGCCTACAATGAGCAGTTCTTC
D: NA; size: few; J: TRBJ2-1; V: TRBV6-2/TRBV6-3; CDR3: CASGGLYNEQFF; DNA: TGTGCTTCCGGGGGCCTTTACAATGAGCAGTTCTTC
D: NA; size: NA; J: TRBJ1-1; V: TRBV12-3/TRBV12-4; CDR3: CASSRRESEAFF; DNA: TGTGCCAGCAGCCGGAGGGAGTCTGAAGCTTTCTTT